The present T cell receptor (beta chain) was sequenced within a study of blood T cell repertoires in COVID-19. This clone was seen only a few times. The repertoire was sequenced with immunoSEQ multiplex PCR; TCRdb's copy has only in-frame clones and lacks some. The profile shows about 200,000 clones, about 83% of them singletons. The CDR3 length is 14 residues. The sample taken for sequencing was PBMCs or T cells enriched from blood (not recorded which). The TCR was taken from a middle-aged man with acute COVID-19. V is TRBV12-2 and J is TRBJ1-1; TRBD1, the table's D call, lacks a check against the DNA. TRBV12-2 is noted as a pseudogene. This CDR3 reads CASRLVQGSTEAFF. The CDR3 bases are TGTGCAAGTCGCTTAGTGCAGGGGTCCACTGAAGCTTTCTTT.